These 32 T cell receptor beta chains came from one sample sequenced in a study of T cell responses to AZD1222 COVID-19 vaccine. The table came from immunoSEQ multiplex PCR; TCRdb's copy has only in-frame clones and leaves some out. The data show about 130,000 clones, around 89% seen once. The material sequenced was peripheral blood, taken on day 0 of AZD1222 vaccination. The source of these receptors is an adult in good health.

The chain employs TRBV19 and TRBJ2-3; possible D gene TRBD2, 6 bases. This CDR3 contains 17 residues. Looked up from germline, CDR1 is LNHDA and CDR2 is SQIVND (reference sequence). Deletions cut 3 bases from V and 1 base from J, with 17 bases between. The CDR3 loop is CASSIGGGVFGTDTQYF. The CDR3 nucleotides read TGTGCCAGTAGTATCGGCGGCGGGGTCTTTGGCACAGATACGCAGTATTTT.

The chain recombines TRBV15 with TRBJ1-2; 11 bases line up with TRBD1. Germline V gene data show CDR1 as LNHNV and CDR2 as YYDKDF (reference sequence). This CDR3 region has 14 residues. Trimming cost V 3 bases and J 6 bases; bases outside gene matches: 3. The CDR3 here is CATSRDRGLDGYTF. The CDR3 DNA reads as TGTGCCACCAGCAGGGACAGGGGGCTGGATGGCTACACCTTC.

This chain links TRBV4-3 with TRBJ1-6, with D perhaps TRBD1 (6 bases). The V gene's germline CDR1 is LGHNA and CDR2 YSLEER. Trimming cost V 0 bases and J 3 bases, with 21 bases left between them. The CDR3 extends over 20 amino acids. The CDR3: CASSQDTGAGASNYNSPLHF. The CDR3 DNA reads TGCGCCAGCAGCCAAGATACGGGGGCAGGGGCTTCCAACTATAATTCACCCCTCCACTTT.

The chain is built from TRBV29-1 and TRBJ1-2; no firm D call. Germline CDR1 and CDR2: SQVTM and ANQGSEA. There are 12 residues in the CDR3. Trimming shortened V by 5 bases and J by 8 bases, and 15 bases separated the two germline ends. The CDR3 DNA follows: TGCAGCGTTCTACGAGCTTTGGGCGGCTACACCTTC. Encoded protein: CSVLRALGGYTF.

The V call is TRBV2, the J call TRBJ1-1, with D perhaps matching TRBD1 (6 bases). The CDR3 covers 12 residues. Germline loops: CDR1 SNHLY, CDR2 FYNNEI. The germline V and J ends were trimmed by 0 bases and 9 bases, with 8 bases remaining between them. CDR3 bases: TGTGCCAGCAGTGAAGCCAGGGGTAAAGCTTTCTTT. Amino acids: CASSEARGKAFF.

This clone showed up just once. This rearrangement joins TRBV6-5 to TRBJ2-7; D is uncertain. Trimming shortened V by 4 bases and J by 3 bases, and 4 bases separated the two germline ends. The CDR3 length is 11 residues. Germline CDR1 MNHEY, CDR2 SVGAGI. CDR3 nucleotides: TGTGCCAGCAGTTCCAACTACGAGCAGTACTTC. Its translation: CASSSNYEQYF.

This chain uses TRBV5-4 with TRBJ1-1; no clear D. V lost 0 bases and J lost 0, with 3 bases in between. Germline assignment: CDR1 SGHNT and CDR2 YYREEE (reference sequence). The CDR3 covers 13 residues. Here the CDR3 DNA reads TGTGCCAGCAGCTTGGAGGTGAACACTGAAGCTTTCTTT. It is translated as CASSLEVNTEAFF.

CDR3 region: CASSRGIMNTEAFF. Here the CDR3 DNA reads TGTGCCAGCTCCCGCGGAATAATGAACACTGAAGCTTTCTTT. The V and J genes are TRBV19 and TRBJ1-1; D ambiguous. V was pared by 9 bases and J by 0 bases, with 14 bases between. The CDR3 covers 14 residues. Per germline, CDR1 LNHDA and CDR2 SQIVND (reference sequence). Using reference TRBV19 and TRBJ1-1 for the parts outside the CDR3, the full variable domain is DGGITQSPKYLFRKEGQNVTLSCEQNLNHDAMYWYRQDPGQGLRLIYYSQIVNDFQKGDIAEGYSVSREKKESFPLTVTSAQKNPTAFYLCASSRGIMNTEAFFGQGTRLTVV.

The chain couples TRBV6-5 to TRBJ2-1; TRBD2 matches 12 bases. V lost 6 bases and J lost 6; bases outside the gene matches: 6. Germline V lookup: CDR1 MNHEY, CDR2 SVGAGI. The CDR3 runs 15 residues. The DNA of the CDR3 is TGTGCCAGCAGACCAGGACTAGCGGGAAGCAATGAGCAGTTCTTC. Amino acids: CASRPGLAGSNEQFF.

This clone appeared a single time. The rearrangement links TRBV28 to TRBJ2-5, with TRBD2 identical over 7 bases. The V segment lost 6 bases and the J segment 4 bases; nucleotides outside the gene matches: 17. The CDR3 is 17 amino acids. From germline, CDR1 is MDHEN and CDR2 SYDVKM. The CDR3 sequence is CASSLPREAYRGETQYF. CDR3 in DNA: TGTGCCAGCAGCCTCCCCCGGGAGGCCTACCGGGGAGAGACCCAGTACTTC.

The chain is built from TRBV24-1 and TRBJ1-2; D gene unclear. Germline V CDR1 and CDR2: KGHDR, SFDVKD. The V gene lost 3 bases and the J gene lost 5 bases, with 6 bases spanning the gap. This CDR3 is 12 amino acids long. CDR3 loop: CATSDPQYGYTF. CDR3 in DNA: TGTGCCACCAGTGATCCCCAATATGGCTACACCTTC.

The gene calls are TRBV5-1 and TRBJ2-7; 9 nucleotides line up with TRBD1. The junction had 4 bases not matched to a gene; V was cut back by 3 bases and J by 3 bases. The CDR3 loop spans 14 amino acids. Germline V gene sequence: CDR1 SGHRS, CDR2 YFSETQ. The CDR3 region is CASSSGTGHYEQYF. CDR3 DNA sequence: TGCGCCAGCAGCTCCGGGACAGGGCACTACGAGCAGTACTTC.

The chain links TRBV4-1 to TRBJ1-2; a weak D match, TRBD1 (6 bases). Germline V gives CDR1 MGHRA, CDR2 YSYEKL. The V gene lost 6 bases and the J gene lost 1 base, with 9 bases spanning the gap. The CDR3 sequence is 13 residues long. CDR3 nucleotide sequence: TGCGCCAGCAGGCCACAGGGTAACTATGGCTACACCTTC. This sequence encodes CASRPQGNYGYTF.

The CDR3 reads CASSLAGQYGYTF. CDR3 nucleotides: TGTGCCAGCAGCTTAGCGGGACAGTATGGCTACACCTTC. The chain joins TRBV7-8 to TRBJ1-2; TRBD1 matches at 7 bases. The CDR3 contains 13 residues. Looked up from germline, CDR1 is SGHVS and CDR2 is FQNEAQ. Germline trimming cut 0 bases from V and 5 bases from J; bases unmatched to any gene: 0.

The chain uses TRBV25-1 and TRBJ2-4; D remains unclear. V was shortened by 10 bases and J by 0 bases, with 10 bases between the two germline ends. The CDR3 has 13 amino acids. The germline CDR1 and CDR2 sequences are MGHDK and SYGVNS. The CDR3 loop is CATLTVAKNIQYF. Here the CDR3 DNA reads TGTGCCACATTAACAGTAGCCAAAAACATTCAGTACTTC.

This clone has a single count. The V and J genes are TRBV19 and TRBJ2-7, with 8 bases fitting TRBD1. V lost 4 bases and J lost 2; bases outside the gene matches: 7. The CDR3 spans 15 residues. Per the germline V gene, CDR1 is LNHDA and CDR2 is SQIVND (reference sequence). CDR3 protein: CASSSSGQATYEQYF. In DNA, the CDR3 is TGTGCCAGTAGTAGTTCGGGACAGGCCACCTACGAGCAGTACTTC.

The rearrangement joins TRBV6-5 to TRBJ2-4, with 8 nucleotides matching TRBD2. This CDR3 is built from 15 residues. Germline CDR1 MNHEY, CDR2 SVGAGI. The trim removed 10 bases at V and 0 bases at J, leaving 8 bases unmatched. In nucleotides, the CDR3 is TGTGCCACCCTCCCTAGCGGGTCAGCCAAAAACATTCAGTACTTC. Residues: CATLPSGSAKNIQYF.

This chain uses TRBV10-3 with TRBJ1-2, with a weak D call TRBD1 (5 bases). The germline V gene has CDR1 ENHRY and CDR2 SYGVKD. The length of the CDR3 is 16 residues. V was pared by 6 bases and J by 8 bases, with 25 bases between. Here the CDR3 DNA reads TGTGCCATCAGAACGATTGCAGGGACGGCCGCGGGAGGCTACACCTTC. The encoded protein is CAIRTIAGTAAGGYTF.

The V call is TRBV19, the J call TRBJ1-5; unclear D gene. The CDR3 extends over 14 amino acids. Trimming stripped 4 bases from V and 4 bases from J, with 11 bases between. CDR1 is LNHDA, CDR2 SQIVND, per germline (reference sequence). DNA of the CDR3: TGTGCCAGTAGTACCTCTCGGACGAATCAGCCCCAGCATTTT. As protein: CASSTSRTNQPQHF. Based on the CDR3 plus reference TRBV19 and TRBJ1-5, the full variable domain is DGGITQSPKYLFRKEGQNVTLSCEQNLNHDAMYWYRQDPGQGLRLIYYSQIVNDFQKGDIAEGYSVSREKKESFPLTVTSAQKNPTAFYLCASSTSRTNQPQHFGDGTRLSIL.

The chain's CDR3 is CAISGEANTEAFF. The CDR3 DNA reads TGTGCCATCAGTGGTGAAGCGAACACTGAAGCTTTCTTT. The chain is built from TRBV10-3 and TRBJ1-1; D gene ambiguous. V lost 4 bases and J lost 1, with 7 bases in between. Germline-derived CDR1 and CDR2 are ENHRY and SYGVKD. The CDR3 has 13 residues.

V usage is TRBV30 and J usage is TRBJ1-6, with 7 positions matching TRBD1. Germline loops: CDR1 GTSNPN, CDR2 SVGIG (reference sequence). This CDR3 region has 13 residues. V trimming: 4 bases; J trimming: 10 bases; junction bases outside the gene matches: 7. This CDR3 reads CAWTGQVRSPLHF. CDR3 bases: TGTGCCTGGACCGGACAGGTTCGATCACCCCTCCACTTT.

The J gene is TRBJ1-3, the V gene TRBV11-2; perhaps TRBD1 as D (5 bases). Trimming stripped 7 bases from V and 2 bases from J, with 9 bases between. The germline V gene has CDR1 SGHAT and CDR2 FQNNGV. This CDR3 comprises 13 residues. In DNA form, the CDR3 reads TGTGCCAGCAAAAGGGGAACTGGAAACACCATATATTTT. Its protein is CASKRGTGNTIYF.

The CDR3 nucleotides are TGTGCCAGCAGCTTACAGGGTTTTTACACTGAAGCTTTCTTT. This sequence encodes CASSLQGFYTEAFF. The chain links TRBV7-9 to TRBJ1-1; weak D call: TRBD1 (5 bases). V dropped 2 bases and J dropped 3 bases, with 10 bases sitting between them. Germline loops: CDR1 SEHNR, CDR2 FQNEAQ (reference sequence). There are 14 residues in the CDR3.

A single count supports this clone. The rearrangement joins TRBV7-9 to TRBJ1-1; weak D call: TRBD1 (6 bases). Germline V gene lookup returns CDR1 SEHNR and CDR2 FQNEAQ (reference sequence). The CDR3 runs 16 residues. The ends were cut back, 5 bases at V and 1 base at J, with 17 bases in the middle. CDR3 region: CASSPVGGGANTEAFF. The CDR3 DNA sequence: TGTGCCAGCAGCCCGGTAGGAGGGGGGGCGAACACTGAAGCTTTCTTT.

This clone showed up just a few times. The chain carries TRBV5-4 and TRBJ2-5; 10 bases are shared with TRBD2. The CDR3 spans 17 residues. The germline CDR1 and CDR2 sequences are SGHNT and YYREEE (reference sequence). Germline trimming cut 4 bases from V and 2 bases from J; bases unmatched to any gene: 11. The CDR3 is CASSERGGGHQQETQYF. The CDR3 DNA reads TGTGCCAGCAGCGAGCGGGGGGGAGGACACCAACAAGAGACCCAGTACTTC.

This clone was seen just once. V and J are TRBV27 and TRBJ2-7; the D is unclear. Trimming stripped 3 bases from V and 0 bases from J, with 6 bases between. The CDR3 totals 13 residues. The germline V gene encodes CDR1 MNHEY and CDR2 SMNVEV (reference sequence). DNA of the CDR3: TGTGCCAGCAGTTTCGGCTTCTCCTACGAGCAGTACTTC. Translation gives CASSFGFSYEQYF.

The genes are TRBV28 and TRBJ2-7, with TRBD1 matching over 8 bases. Germline lookup yields CDR1 MDHEN and CDR2 SYDVKM. This CDR3 comprises 13 residues. J gave up 3 bases and V 6 bases, and 4 bases lay outside the gene matches. The CDR3 spells CASRPGQVYEQYF. The CDR3 DNA reads as TGTGCCAGCAGGCCGGGACAGGTCTACGAGCAGTACTTC.

The chain combines TRBV7-6 with TRBJ2-5; no clear D gene. Per the germline V gene, CDR1 is SGHVS and CDR2 is FNYEAQ. With 5 bases removed from V and 0 bases from J, the gap between germline ends came to 10 bases. This CDR3 is 14 amino acids long. This CDR3 is CASSPSRYQETQYF. CDR3 nucleotide sequence: TGTGCCAGCAGCCCATCCAGGTACCAAGAGACCCAGTACTTC.

This rearrangement joins TRBV6-6 to TRBJ2-3; TRBD2 agrees at 9 bases. There are 17 residues in the CDR3. The germline CDR1 and CDR2 sequences are MNHNY and SVGAGI (reference sequence). V lost 5 bases to trimming and J lost 3 bases; unmatched junction nucleotides: 12. DNA for the CDR3: TGTGCCAGCAGTCGACGGGGCGGGAGGGCCTCAACAGATACGCAGTATTTT. Its translation: CASSRRGGRASTDTQYF.

The chain has TRBV11-2 and TRBJ1-1; TRBD1 matches 7 bases. V shed 2 bases and J 1 base; nucleotides not matched to a gene: 16. The CDR3 is 19 residues long. Germline CDR1 reads SGHAT; CDR2 reads FQNNGV. The CDR3 DNA reads as TGTGCCAGCAGCTTATTGAAGGGACAGCATAGGAAGGGGAACACTGAAGCTTTCTTT. Its translation is CASSLLKGQHRKGNTEAFF.

V gene TRBV6-5 combines with J gene TRBJ1-2, with 7 positions matching TRBD1. CDR1 is MNHEY and CDR2 is SVGAGI in the germline V gene. This CDR3 is 13 amino acids long. The J segment lost 4 bases and the V segment lost 6 bases, leaving 5 bases of the junction unmatched. CDR3 nucleotide sequence: TGTGCCAGCAGCTTCGGACAGGTCTATGGCTACACCTTC. It specifies CASSFGQVYGYTF.

This clone occurred once. The rearrangement links TRBV7-9 to TRBJ2-7, with D perhaps matching TRBD1 (6 bases). Germline CDR1 reads SEHNR; CDR2 reads FQNEAQ (reference sequence). The CDR3 covers 15 residues. Trimming shortened V by 6 bases and J by 2 bases, and 17 bases separated the two germline ends. The CDR3 is CASSERDISPYEQYF. As DNA, the CDR3 is TGTGCCAGCAGTGAAAGGGACATTTCTCCCTACGAGCAGTACTTC.